This TCR beta chain is drawn from a study of shared clonotypes between healthy human individuals. The wider study: Per-donor plates numbered three CD4 naive, three CD4 memory, two CD8 naive and one CD8 memory.

The CDR3 covers 16 residues. The germline gives CDR1 SGDLS, CDR2 YYNGEE. V was cut by 1 base and J by 3 bases, with 14 bases left in between. Regarding the study as a whole: Memory subsets generally showed smaller estimated richness than naive subsets did. The sole specimen, blood, was sampled, and tissue repertoires likely differ.

Profiled with immunoSEQ multiplex PCR; TCRdb holds only in-frame clones, not every one. The sample lists 2,500,000 or so clones, over 85% seen once, with approximately 0.36% in the top ten. This clone was recorded only once. The antigen is not known. This TCR was recovered from a young man in good health. Some clones in this sample may be carry-over from other donors' samples. The V call is TRBV9, the J call TRBJ1-3; D gene ambiguous. Material for sequencing was naive CD4+ T cells from PBMCs. The subset here: CD45RA+ positively selected. This chain's CDR3 is CASSVQPRSGGNTIYF. The DNA of the CDR3 is TGTGCCAGCAGCGTACAGCCCAGGTCGGGTGGAAACACCATATATTTT.